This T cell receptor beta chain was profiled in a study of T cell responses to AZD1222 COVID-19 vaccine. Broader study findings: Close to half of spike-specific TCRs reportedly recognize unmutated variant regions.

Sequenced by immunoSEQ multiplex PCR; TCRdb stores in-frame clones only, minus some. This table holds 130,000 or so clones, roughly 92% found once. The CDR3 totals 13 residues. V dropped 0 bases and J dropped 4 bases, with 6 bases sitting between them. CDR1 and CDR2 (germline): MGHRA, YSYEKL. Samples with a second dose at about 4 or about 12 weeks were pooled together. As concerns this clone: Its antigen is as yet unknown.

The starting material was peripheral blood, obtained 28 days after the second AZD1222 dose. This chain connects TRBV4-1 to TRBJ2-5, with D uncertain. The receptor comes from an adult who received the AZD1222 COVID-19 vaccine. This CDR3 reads CASSQEGGETQYF. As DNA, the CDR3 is TGCGCCAGCAGCCAAGAAGGTGGAGAGACCCAGTACTTC.